The 8 T cell receptor beta chains listed next were all sequenced from one sample in a study of blood T cell repertoires in COVID-19 (dated by TCRdb to 2018 to 2021). The method behind the library was the immunoSEQ multiplex PCR assay. TCRdb mirrors the immuneACCESS table, restricted to in-frame sequences. Some clones are absent from its copies; in checked studies, under half trace to an unresolved V gene, and the reason for the others is unknown. Recorded for this sample are about 200,000 clones; around 83% of them occurred a single time. The ten largest make up around 5.2% of the sample. Sequences were obtained from peripheral blood. Source of these receptors: an elderly woman with acute or convalescent COVID-19.

The CDR3 here is CASSLEGKIPNTEAFF. The CDR3 DNA reads TGCGCCAGCAGCTTGGAGGGGAAGATCCCGAACACTGAAGCTTTCTTT. The chain couples TRBV5-1 to TRBJ1-1; TRBD1 might be the D (5 bases). CDR1 is SGHRS and CDR2 is YFSETQ in the germline V gene. CDR3 size: 16 residues. The germline V and J ends were trimmed by 0 bases and 1 base, with 13 bases remaining between them.

The rearrangement links TRBV6-2 or TRBV6-3 to TRBJ2-1; the D is unclear. V lost 4 bases and J 0 bases, leaving 13 bases between the germline ends. CDR1 and CDR2 from the germline V gene are MNHEY and SVGEGT. The CDR3 is 16 amino acids. The CDR3 spells CASSSPRRSSYNEQFF. The DNA for the CDR3 is TGTGCCAGCAGTTCCCCGAGGCGGAGCTCCTACAATGAGCAGTTCTTC.

As to this clone: The same CDR3 can be traced to other DNA sequences in this sample. The chain uses TRBV18 and TRBJ1-1; tentatively, D is TRBD1 (5 bases). V was pared by 3 bases and J by 2 bases, with 10 bases between. This CDR3 spans 14 amino acids. Germline V gives CDR1 KGHSH, CDR2 LQKENI. CDR3 residues: CASSPQGANTEAFF. DNA for the CDR3: TGTGCCAGCTCACCGCAGGGCGCAAACACTGAAGCTTTCTTT. The complete variable domain, with remaining parts taken from reference TRBV18 and TRBJ1-1, reads NAGVMQNPRHLVRRRGQEARLRCSPMKGHSHVYWYRQLPEEGLKFMVYLQKENIIDESGMPKERFSAEFPKEGPSILRIQQVVRGDSAAYFCASSPQGANTEAFFGQGTRLTVV.

The chain uses TRBV6-6 and TRBJ2-3, with D perhaps matching TRBD2 (5 bases). Between the trimmed V and J ends, which lost 5 bases and 2 bases, there was a span of 23 bases. CDR1 is MNHNY, CDR2 SVGAGI, per germline (reference sequence). The CDR3 is made up of 18 amino acids. The CDR3 loop reads CASSPPLGRRSYTDTQYF. For the CDR3, the DNA is TGTGCCAGCAGTCCCCCCTTGGGGAGAAGGTCTTACACAGATACGCAGTATTTT.

The CDR3 loop reads CASTPSGTPYGYTF. The CDR3, as DNA: TGTGCCAGTACCCCCTCGGGGACACCATATGGCTACACCTTC. The rearrangement uses TRBV19 and TRBJ1-2; the D gene is possibly TRBD1 (6 bases). This CDR3 spans 14 amino acids. V was clipped by 7 bases and J by 5 bases, with 17 bases between them. Germline V lookup: CDR1 LNHDA, CDR2 SQIVND (reference sequence).

CDR3 sequence: CASLRQGVNTEAFF. The DNA for the CDR3 is TGTGCCAGCCTACGACAGGGAGTGAACACTGAAGCTTTCTTT. The rearrangement joins TRBV6-5 to TRBJ1-1; 7 nucleotides match TRBD1. J gave up 0 bases and V 8 bases, and 6 bases lay outside the gene matches. Per germline, CDR1 MNHEY and CDR2 SVGAGI. The CDR3 covers 14 residues.

This clone was counted only a few times. This chain's CDR3 is CATSTDSGGVTDTQYF. The CDR3 region has the DNA TGTGCCACCAGCACTGACTCGGGAGGGGTCACAGATACGCAGTATTTT. The chain has TRBV15 and TRBJ2-3, with 8 bases aligning to TRBD2. V lost 4 bases, J lost 2 bases, and 8 bases stayed unmatched. Germline V gives CDR1 LNHNV, CDR2 YYDKDF (reference sequence). The CDR3 extends over 16 amino acids.

The V call is TRBV27, the J call TRBJ2-5, with D possibly TRBD1 on 5 matching bases. V was shortened by 3 bases and J by 0 bases, with 14 bases between the two germline ends. Looked up from germline, CDR1 is MNHEY and CDR2 is SMNVEV (reference sequence). The CDR3 is made up of 16 amino acids. The CDR3 sequence is CASSLTFQTDQETQYF. The CDR3, as DNA: TGTGCCAGCAGTTTGACCTTCCAGACAGACCAAGAGACCCAGTACTTC.